One sample yielded the 7 T cell receptor beta chains listed below, sequenced in a study of technical replicates of blood from several donors. Profiled with immunoSEQ multiplex PCR; TCRdb holds only in-frame clones, not every one. The sample lists more than 65,000 clones, roughly 94% occurring once. Input material: T cells isolated from PBMCs. The receptors shown here come from a human donor in good health.

The V gene is TRBV27, the J gene TRBJ2-7, with D maybe TRBD1 (6 bases). Per germline, CDR1 MNHEY and CDR2 SMNVEV (reference sequence). V was cut by 4 bases and J by 0 bases, with 13 bases left in between. The CDR3 covers 15 residues. This CDR3 reads CASSSWDTYSYEQYF. The CDR3 coding sequence is TGTGCCAGCAGTTCTTGGGACACCTACTCCTACGAGCAGTACTTC.

The genes are TRBV6-4 and TRBJ1-2, with 10 bases lining up with TRBD1. Germline CDR1 and CDR2: MRHNA and SNTAGT. The junction had 7 bases not matched to a gene; V was cut back by 10 bases and J by 8 bases. The CDR3 covers 12 residues. The CDR3 region is CATPDRGYGYTF. CDR3 coding DNA: TGTGCCACCCCGGACAGGGGGTACGGCTACACCTTC.

This clone has just one count. The CDR3 coding sequence is TGCAGTGCTAGAGGGGGCCATGAGCAGTTCTTC. Translation gives CSARGGHEQFF. The rearrangement uses TRBV20-1 and TRBJ2-1, with D perhaps TRBD1 (5 bases). Germline loops: CDR1 DFQATT, CDR2 SNEGSKA (reference sequence). The length of the CDR3 is 11 residues. V was trimmed by 1 base and J by 8 bases, leaving 6 bases between them.

V usage is TRBV7-3 and J usage is TRBJ1-2; perhaps TRBD1 as D (5 bases). From germline, CDR1 is SGHTA and CDR2 FQGTGA. The V gene lost 1 base and the J gene lost 7 bases, with 16 bases spanning the gap. The length of the CDR3 is 15 residues. CDR3 in amino acids: CASSLMGPPGGGYTF. The CDR3 bases are TGTGCCAGCAGCTTAATGGGGCCACCCGGGGGTGGCTACACCTTC.

The chain combines TRBV18 with TRBJ1-2, with 7 bases fitting TRBD1. J lost 0 bases, V lost 2 bases, and 6 bases had no gene match. The CDR3 consists of 16 residues. The germline V gene encodes CDR1 KGHSH and CDR2 LQKENI. This CDR3 reads CASSPTRDRANYGYTF. Written as DNA, the CDR3 is TGTGCCAGCTCACCAACACGGGACAGAGCTAACTATGGCTACACCTTC. Combining the CDR3 with reference TRBV18 and TRBJ1-2 gives the whole variable domain NAGVMQNPRHLVRRRGQEARLRCSPMKGHSHVYWYRQLPEEGLKFMVYLQKENIIDESGMPKERFSAEFPKEGPSILRIQQVVRGDSAAYFCASSPTRDRANYGYTFGSGTRLTVV.

The chain joins TRBV4-1 to TRBJ1-1; D is unclear. Germline CDR1 is MGHRA and CDR2 is YSYEKL. CDR3 length: 14 residues. V lost 1 base and J lost 0, with 6 bases in between. CDR3 nucleotides: TGCGCCAGCAGCCAAGCAGATATGAACACTGAAGCTTTCTTT. Its protein product is CASSQADMNTEAFF.

The chain couples TRBV27 to TRBJ2-2; D may be TRBD2 (5 bases). Germline-derived CDR1 and CDR2 are MNHEY and SMNVEV (reference sequence). V was trimmed by 8 bases and J by 0 bases, leaving 13 bases between them. This CDR3 is 15 amino acids long. The CDR3 nucleotides are TGTGCCAGCCCTTCGAGCGGAGCGAACACCGGGGAGCTGTTTTTT. It codes for CASPSSGANTGELFF.